These T cell receptor beta chains were read from a single sample in a study of beta chain features in type 1 diabetes. Sequencing used immunoSEQ multiplex PCR; TCRdb keeps in-frame clones, though not all of them. The top ten clones hold 0.015% of a sample with about 340,000 clones, about 13% of them seen once. The sample comprised naive CD4+ T cells from blood. Source of these receptors: a young woman with type 1 diabetes. Each CDR3 is given with its conserved first and last residue.

V	J	CDR3
TRBV5-1	TRBJ2-2	CASSTTGTGTGELFF
TRBV7-8	TRBJ1-5	CASTIRRGQPQHF
TRBV28	TRBJ2-7	CASKAGGSSYEQYF
TRBV18	TRBJ2-1	CASSPGTVQLGQFF
TRBV6-1	TRBJ2-2	CASSVDSNTGELFF
TRBV27	TRBJ2-5	CASRRGGQGGWETQYF
TRBV5-1	TRBJ1-4	CASSLSGTGVEKLFF
TRBV28	TRBJ2-1	CASRPGTGGVDEQFF
TRBV25-1	TRBJ1-4	CASSGGQGGNEKLFF
TRBV6-1	TRBJ1-2	CASSATPWGDNYGYTF
TRBV12-5	TRBJ2-1	CASGLGTSGSDEQFF
TRBV30	TRBJ2-1	CAWEGLDYNEQFF
TRBV30	TRBJ2-3	CAWSRGTGMSTDTQYF
TRBV6-1	TRBJ2-7	CASSVTSGSGYEQYF
TRBV28	TRBJ2-6	CASRPTSGSSTLRPSGANVLTF
TRBV5-1	TRBJ2-1	CASSLAVTGYNEQFF
TRBV5-1	TRBJ2-7	CASSTQTSGRGVEQYF
TRBV6-5	TRBJ2-3	CASRGNENTQYF
TRBV30	TRBJ1-5	CAWSVWGGSNQPQHF
TRBV7-2	TRBJ2-1	CASSLRGQGAYNEQFF
TRBV30	TRBJ1-4	CAWNHRTTTNEKLFF
TRBV4-3	TRBJ2-1	CASSFGLAPNEQFF
TRBV9	TRBJ2-1	CASSVGSRGSPYNEQFF
TRBV18	TRBJ1-4	CASSPGQGKVKLFF
TRBV9	TRBJ2-4	CASSPGLAQADIQYF
TRBV27	TRBJ2-5	CASSSTRTSGIETQYF
TRBV29-1	TRBJ2-7	CSAQGSGNEQYF
TRBV7-6	TRBJ2-5	CASSLSVVGAQYF
TRBV28	TRBJ1-1	CASSQDLNTEAFF
TRBV27	TRBJ1-5	CASSLDSHQPQHF
TRBV7-9	TRBJ2-3	CASSPRGAITDTQYF
TRBV2	TRBJ2-2	CASSPPGRNTGELFF
TRBV4-2	TRBJ2-7	CASSQVPGTGYYEQYF
TRBV7-2	TRBJ2-2	CASSPRASGNTGELFF
TRBV7-9	TRBJ2-3	CASSLLLSDTQYF
TRBV5-4	TRBJ2-1	CASSSALARYNEQFF
TRBV7-2	TRBJ2-1	CASSLALNNEQFF
TRBV5-1	TRBJ1-2	CASSLDGGGELYGYTF
TRBV7-9	TRBJ2-1	CASSLGTSGSNNEQFF
TRBV9	TRBJ2-7	CASSVFPSGGYEQYF
TRBV29-1	TRBJ1-2	CSVSGGIYGYTF